Below, 29 T cell receptor beta chains from the same sample are listed, as sequenced in a study of shared clonotypes between healthy human individuals. Using immunoSEQ multiplex PCR, the repertoire was profiled, and TCRdb retains in-frame clones only, with some absent. The profile shows 2,500,000 or so clones, 85% to 95% of them singletons. What was sequenced was naive CD4+ T cells from PBMCs. Subset denoted: CD45RA+ positively selected. The origin of the receptors is a man younger than 35 in good health. Some clones in this sample may be carry-over from other donors' samples.

This chain links TRBV6-5 with TRBJ1-3, with D possibly being TRBD1 (5 bases). Trimming stripped 0 bases from V and 0 bases from J, with 9 bases between. The CDR3 has 16 amino acids. Germline V gives CDR1 MNHEY, CDR2 SVGAGI. The CDR3 protein is CASSYSSGISGNTIYF. The CDR3 DNA sequence: TGTGCCAGCAGTTACTCGTCAGGGATCTCTGGAAACACCATATATTTT.

Worth noting for this clone: Other nucleotide sequences from this sample produce the same CDR3. The chain joins TRBV28 to TRBJ2-5; perhaps D is TRBD1 or TRBD2 (5 bases each). Germline values: CDR1 MDHEN, CDR2 SYDVKM. CDR3 length equals 14 residues. The V end was cut by 6 bases, the J end by 1 base, with 12 bases between. The CDR3, as DNA: TGTGCCAGCAGGTTGGCTGGGGGCCAAGAGACCCAGTACTTC. Its translation: CASRLAGGQETQYF.

The gene calls are TRBV4-1 and TRBJ2-3; TRBD2 matches at 11 bases. CDR1 MGHRA and CDR2 YSYEKL come from the germline V gene. The CDR3 is 16 amino acids. V dropped 5 bases and J dropped 0; count of bases not matched to a gene: 4. The CDR3 here is CASSVRTSGSTDTQYF. As DNA, the CDR3 is TGCGCCAGCAGCGTAAGGACTAGCGGGAGCACAGATACGCAGTATTTT.

The chain is built from TRBV28 and TRBJ2-7; 11 bases agree with TRBD1. V lost 9 bases, J lost 9 bases, and 13 bases stayed unmatched. There are 14 residues in the CDR3. CDR1 is MDHEN and CDR2 is SYDVKM in the germline V gene. This CDR3 is CASPPSGTGGLQYF. For the CDR3, the DNA is TGTGCCAGTCCCCCCTCCGGGACAGGGGGTTTGCAGTACTTC.

The gene calls are TRBV10-2 and TRBJ2-1; 11 nucleotides align to TRBD2. This CDR3 has 14 residues. The ends lost 6 bases at V and 6 bases at J; junction bases unmatched: 4. From germline, CDR1 is WSHSY and CDR2 SAAADI. Here the CDR3 reads CASRASGRPNEQFF. The CDR3 DNA sequence: TGCGCCAGCAGGGCTAGCGGGAGGCCCAATGAGCAGTTCTTC.

V is TRBV5-1 and J is TRBJ2-5; 7 nucleotides match TRBD1. This CDR3 has 15 residues. V lost 4 bases and J lost 1; bases outside the gene matches: 7. CDR1 SGHRS and CDR2 YFSETQ come from the germline V gene. As DNA, the CDR3 is TGCGCCAGCAGCAGTGTGGCAGGGGGCCAAGAGACCCAGTACTTC. As protein: CASSSVAGGQETQYF. The whole variable domain, filled in from reference TRBV5-1 and TRBJ2-5, reads KAGVTQTPRYLIKTRGQQVTLSCSPISGHRSVSWYQQTPGQGLQFLFEYFSETQRNKGNFPGRFSGRQFSNSRSEMNVSTLELGDSALYLCASSSVAGGQETQYFGPGTRLLVL.

The genes are TRBV28 and TRBJ2-5, with 9 positions matching TRBD2. Germline CDR1 MDHEN, CDR2 SYDVKM. The V segment lost 5 bases and the J segment 4 bases; nucleotides outside the gene matches: 5. CDR3 length equals 14 residues. The CDR3 bases are TGTGCCAGCAGTCCTAGCGGGACAGTAGAGACCCAGTACTTC. Protein: CASSPSGTVETQYF.

The chain couples TRBV30 to TRBJ1-4; D not certain. CDR1 GTSNPN and CDR2 SVGIG come from the germline V gene (reference sequence). The CDR3 runs to 17 residues. Between the trimmed V and J ends, which lost 3 bases and 8 bases, there was a span of 25 bases. The DNA of the CDR3 is TGTGCCTGGAGCCCCAGATTCCTCCGGGGTGCGGGGGAAAAACTGTTTTTT. It encodes CAWSPRFLRGAGEKLFF.

The chain couples TRBV30 to TRBJ2-2; D is possibly TRBD2 (6 bases). Trimming stripped 0 bases from V and 6 bases from J, with 14 bases between. CDR1 is GTSNPN, CDR2 SVGIG, per germline (reference sequence). The CDR3 has 15 amino acids. The DNA of the CDR3 is TGTGCCTGGAGTGTACGTTGGGGGGAGGCCGGGGAGCTGTTTTTT. This codes for CAWSVRWGEAGELFF. Looking up the rest from reference TRBV30 and TRBJ2-2 gives the full variable domain: SQTIHQWPATLVQPVGSPLSLECTVEGTSNPNLYWYRQAAGRGLQLLFYSVGIGQISSEVPQNLSASRPQDRQFILSSKKLLLSDSGFYLCAWSVRWGEAGELFFGEGSRLTVL.

This chain links TRBV27 with TRBJ1-5, with 9 bases matching TRBD1. V dropped 4 bases and J dropped 7; count of bases not matched to a gene: 2. The CDR3 spans 13 residues. Germline CDR1 reads MNHEY; CDR2 reads SMNVEV (reference sequence). The CDR3 DNA reads TGTGCCAGCAGTTCCACAGGGGGCCAGCCCCAGCATTTT. Translated, it gives CASSSTGGQPQHF.

This clone was recorded a few times. The CDR3 sequence: CASSIRVFGTEAFF. Here the CDR3 DNA reads TGTGCCAGTAGTATACGGGTATTTGGCACTGAAGCTTTCTTT. The chain joins TRBV19 to TRBJ1-1; no reliable D call. V dropped 2 bases and J dropped 4 bases, with 11 bases sitting between them. CDR1 and CDR2 from the germline V gene are LNHDA and SQIVND (reference sequence). The CDR3 runs to 14 residues.

This chain joins TRBV23-1 and TRBJ2-2; 9 bases map to TRBD1. TRBV23-1 belongs to the ORF category, with a function that is uncertain. Trimming took 1 base from V and 3 from J; bases not matched to a gene: 12. The CDR3 totals 19 residues. Here the CDR3 DNA reads TGCGCCAGCAGTCAATTGAAACTGTTGACAGGGGGTCACACCGGGGAGCTGTTTTTT. Residues: CASSQLKLLTGGHTGELFF.

This clone has just one count. V and J are TRBV7-8 and TRBJ1-4, with a possible D match to TRBD1 (5 bases). Germline V lookup: CDR1 SGHVS, CDR2 FQNEAQ. The CDR3 is 11 residues long. V was cut by 5 bases and J by 13 bases, with 11 bases left in between. CDR3 residues: CASSLTGTLFF. The CDR3 DNA reads TGTGCCAGCAGCCTTACCGGGACACTGTTTTTT.

The chain links TRBV6-4 to TRBJ1-5, with D unresolved. V was clipped by 4 bases and J by 1 base, with 5 bases between them. Per the germline V gene, CDR1 is MRHNA and CDR2 is SNTAGT. This CDR3 contains 13 residues. CDR3 nucleotides: TGTGCCAGCAGTGCCGAGAGCAATCAGCCCCAGCATTTT. It translates to CASSAESNQPQHF.

The chain is built from TRBV5-1 and TRBJ2-1; perhaps TRBD1 as D (5 bases). CDR1 and CDR2 from the germline V gene are SGHRS and YFSETQ. The CDR3 contains 13 residues. Trimming left V 9 bases short and J 8 bases short, with 18 bases between. CDR3 residues: CATANTGLDEQFF. The DNA for the CDR3 is TGCGCCACCGCCAACACAGGCCTTGATGAGCAGTTCTTC.

The genes are TRBV7-8 and TRBJ2-1, with TRBD1 matching over 8 bases. CDR3 length: 17 amino acids. V shed 5 bases and J 6 bases; nucleotides not matched to a gene: 15. CDR1 SGHVS and CDR2 FQNEAQ come from the germline V gene. This CDR3 reads CASSPALGQGAVNEQFF. In nucleotides, the CDR3 is TGTGCCAGCAGCCCTGCCCTAGGCCAGGGGGCAGTCAATGAGCAGTTCTTC.

The chain employs TRBV7-2 and TRBJ2-3; tentatively, D is TRBD2 (6 bases). The CDR3 loop spans 15 amino acids. Germline CDR1 and CDR2: SGHTA and FQGNSA. V lost 6 bases to trimming and J lost 2 bases, with 15 bases between them. The CDR3 is CASSPRRGNTDTQYF. CDR3 sequence (DNA): TGTGCCAGCAGTCCTCGCCGGGGGAACACAGATACGCAGTATTTT.

This clone has only one observation. This chain connects TRBV7-3 to TRBJ2-2; 12 positions agree with TRBD2. The germline V gene has CDR1 SGHTA and CDR2 FQGTGA. The CDR3 loop spans 18 amino acids. V was clipped by 5 bases and J by 1 base; unmatched bases: 8. For the CDR3, the DNA is TGTGCCAGCAGCCCGCGACTAGCGGGAGTGATGAACACCGGGGAGCTGTTTTTT. Encoded protein: CASSPRLAGVMNTGELFF.

As regards this clone: Other DNA sequences in the sample encode the same CDR3. The V call is TRBV28, the J call TRBJ2-7; D is uncertain. Germline-derived CDR1 and CDR2 are MDHEN and SYDVKM. The CDR3 consists of 12 residues. The germline V and J ends were trimmed by 6 bases and 0 bases, with 6 bases remaining between them. The CDR3 DNA follows: TGTGCCAGCAGGGATTTCTCCTACGAGCAGTACTTC. Encoded protein: CASRDFSYEQYF.

As regards this clone: This sample also contains other DNA sequences that code for the same CDR3. This chain uses TRBV2 with TRBJ1-1, with D hard to call. CDR1 is SNHLY and CDR2 is FYNNEI in the germline V gene. The V and J ends lost 4 bases and 1 base respectively, with 7 bases between them. The CDR3 is made up of 13 amino acids. The CDR3, as DNA: TGTGCCAGCAGTGTGCGCGAGAACACTGAAGCTTTCTTT. Translation: CASSVRENTEAFF.

The gene calls are TRBV7-3 and TRBJ2-1; D uncertain. Trimming took off 0 bases at V and 9 bases at J, with 6 bases between the two ends. This CDR3 contains 12 residues. The germline gives CDR1 SGHTA, CDR2 FQGTGA. CDR3: CASSLTRAEQFF. In DNA form, the CDR3 reads TGTGCCAGCAGCTTAACAAGGGCTGAGCAGTTCTTC. The complete variable domain, with remaining parts taken from reference TRBV7-3 and TRBJ2-1, reads GAGVSQTPSNKVTEKGKYVELRCDPISGHTALYWYRQSLGQGPEFLIYFQGTGAADDSGLPNDRFFAVRPEGSVSTLKIQRTERGDSAVYLCASSLTRAEQFFGPGTRLTVL.

The chain is built from TRBV19 and TRBJ1-2; a possible D gene is TRBD1 (5 bases). Germline assignment: CDR1 LNHDA and CDR2 SQIVND (reference sequence). V lost 5 bases and J 3 bases, leaving 19 bases between the germline ends. The CDR3 covers 16 residues. CDR3 sequence reads: CASSASHWGSDYGYTF. CDR3 DNA: TGTGCCAGTAGTGCCTCACATTGGGGGAGCGACTATGGCTACACCTTC.

The V gene is TRBV5-1, the J gene TRBJ2-7; 8 bases are a match to TRBD1. CDR3 size: 15 residues. Trimming removed 1 base from V and 3 bases from J; junction bases left unmatched: 6. The germline V gene has CDR1 SGHRS and CDR2 YFSETQ. CDR3 in amino acids: CASSLPRTGIYEQYF. As DNA, the CDR3 is TGCGCCAGCAGCTTGCCGCGGACAGGGATCTACGAGCAGTACTTC.

The CDR3 here is CASSVVVGISPEAFF. In nucleotides, the CDR3 is TGTGCCAGCAGCGTAGTGGTAGGGATAAGCCCTGAAGCTTTCTTT. V gene TRBV9 combines with J gene TRBJ1-1, with unresolved D. This CDR3 has 15 residues. Deletions cut 0 bases from V and 6 bases from J, with 15 bases between. Germline V CDR1 and CDR2: SGDLS, YYNGEE.

Written as DNA, the CDR3 is TGTGCCAGCAGTGCGATGGGACAGTCGGGTGAAAAACTGTTTTTT. It codes for CASSAMGQSGEKLFF. The chain joins TRBV9 to TRBJ1-4; 7 bases are a match to TRBD1. CDR1 and CDR2 (germline): SGDLS, YYNGEE. Germline trimming cut 5 bases from V and 7 bases from J; bases unmatched to any gene: 11. This CDR3 contains 15 residues. Full variable domain (missing parts from reference TRBV9 and TRBJ1-4): DSGVTQTPKHLITATGQRVTLRCSPRSGDLSVYWYQQSLDQGLQFLIQYYNGEERAKGNILERFSAQQFPDLHSELNLSSLELGDSALYFCASSAMGQSGEKLFFGSGTQLSVL.

The chain joins TRBV2 to TRBJ2-7; no clear D gene. The V gene's germline CDR1 is SNHLY and CDR2 FYNNEI. V gave up 2 bases and J gave up 4 bases, with 12 bases separating them. The length of the CDR3 is 14 residues. The chain's CDR3 is CASSENRLGYEQYF. The CDR3, as DNA: TGTGCCAGCAGTGAAAATCGTCTGGGGTACGAGCAGTACTTC.

The V and J genes are TRBV11-2 and TRBJ1-1; no reliable D call. The CDR3 length is 15 residues. Trimming took off 0 bases at V and 2 bases at J, with 10 bases between the two ends. CDR1 is SGHAT, CDR2 FQNNGV, per germline. This CDR3 is CASSLDRGFNTEAFF. The CDR3 DNA is TGTGCCAGCAGCTTAGATCGCGGGTTTAACACTGAAGCTTTCTTT.

The rearrangement links TRBV7-2 to TRBJ2-6, with D unclear. Per germline, CDR1 SGHTA and CDR2 FQGNSA. Trimming stripped 4 bases from V and 3 bases from J, with 4 bases between. CDR3 length: 13 amino acids. CDR3 residues: CASSSYGANVLTF. DNA for the CDR3: TGTGCCAGCAGCTCTTATGGGGCCAACGTCCTGACTTTC.

V is TRBV21-1 and J is TRBJ2-1; the table assigns TRBD2, which was not confirmed against the DNA. TRBV21-1 corresponds to a pseudogene. CDR3 length: 19 residues. CDR3 nucleotide sequence: TGTGCCAGCAACAGAAGGTCCCGGAGGGAGGGCCCTTCCTACAATGAGCAGTTCTTC. Translation gives CASNRRSRREGPSYNEQFF.